Following are 25 T cell receptor beta chains from one sample sequenced in a study of T cell clonality in common variable immunodeficiency. Whole-study results and caveats: In common variable immunodeficiency, TCR beta chains reportedly carried fewer deletions and N-nucleotide insertions.

These receptors' antigens are unknown. The table came from immunoSEQ multiplex PCR; TCRdb's copy has only in-frame clones and leaves some out. The repertoire consists of about 34,000 clones, none detected only once. Sequencing input: peripheral blood mononuclear cells. Source of these receptors: a human donor with common variable immunodeficiency.

Ten or more counts support this clone. The sequenced fragment ends 3 residues before the CDR3 boundary, so the rest is inferred from the germline J gene. The genes are TRBV12-3 or TRBV12-4 and TRBJ2-1; 14 nucleotides align to TRBD2. V lost 6 bases and J lost 9; bases outside the gene matches: 10. The CDR3 contains 16 residues. Incomplete CDR3 DNA: TGTGCCAGCAGCCCAGTGGGACTAGCGGGAGTGGGTGAG. It translates to CASSPVGLAGVGE. The whole CDR3 sequence is CASSPVGLAGVGEQFF.

At least ten counts were recorded for this clone. The CDR3 is cut off 3 residues early in the read; its end comes from the germline J gene. This chain uses TRBV7-2 with TRBJ2-1; TRBD2 aligns across 9 bases. The CDR3 contains 15 residues. V lost 1 base to trimming and J lost 3 bases; unmatched junction nucleotides: 1. Germline CDR1 SGHTA, CDR2 FQGNSA. CDR3 loop: CASSLGLAVYNEQFF. The covered CDR3 bases are TGTGCCAGCAGCTTAGGACTAGCGGTCTACAATGAG. Using reference TRBV7-2 and TRBJ2-1 for the parts outside the CDR3, the full variable domain is GAGVSQSPSNKVTEKGKDVELRCDPISGHTALYWYRQSLGQGLEFLIYFQGNSAPDKSGLPSDRFSAERTGGSVSTLTIQRTQQEDSAVYLCASSLGLAVYNEQFFGPGTRLTVL.

This clone was seen only a few times. Coverage ceases 3 residues before the CDR3 finishes, and the germline J gene fills in the end. The chain joins TRBV19 to TRBJ1-5, with D tentatively TRBD1 (5 bases). Trimming cost V 5 bases and J 2 bases, with 16 bases left between them. Germline lookup yields CDR1 LNHDA and CDR2 SQIVND (reference sequence). The CDR3 has 16 residues. Partial CDR3 DNA: TGTGCCAGTAGTCCAAGGACATCGATCGGCAATCAGCCC. Residues: CASSPRTSIGNQP. The CDR3, in full, reads CASSPRTSIGNQPQHF.

In this sample, this clone turned up a few times. The read falls 3 residues short of the CDR3 end, and the missing part is taken from the germline J gene. V gene TRBV10-2 combines with J gene TRBJ2-7, with TRBD2 matching over 10 bases. V gave up 9 bases and J gave up 3 bases; unmatched junction bases: 5. The length of the CDR3 is 13 residues. Germline V gene data show CDR1 as WSHSY and CDR2 as SAAADI. CDR3 DNA (partial): TGCGCCAGTGCTAGCGGGGGTTACTACGAG. Translating gives CASASGGYYE. The whole CDR3 sequence is CASASGGYYEQYF.

This clone was counted ten times or more. The sequence runs out 3 residues before the end of the CDR3; the remainder is reconstructed from the germline J gene. The V gene is TRBV7-9, the J gene TRBJ2-2; tentatively, D is TRBD1 (5 bases). Trimming shortened V by 7 bases and J by 5 bases, and 14 bases separated the two germline ends. Germline lookup yields CDR1 SEHNR and CDR2 FQNEAQ (reference sequence). CDR3 size: 14 residues. The DNA read from the CDR3 is TGTGCCAGCAACCAGGGCAGGGAAACCGGGGAG. Protein: CASNQGRETGE. The entire CDR3 sequence reads CASNQGRETGELFF. Combining the CDR3 with reference TRBV7-9 and TRBJ2-2 gives the whole variable domain DTGVSQNPRHKITKRGQNVTFRCDPISEHNRLYWYRQTLGQGPEFLTYFQNEAQLEKSRLLSDRFSAERPKGSFSTLEIQRTEQGDSAMYLCASNQGRETGELFFGEGSRLTVL.

In the case of this clone: The read is 3 residues too short to cover the CDR3 end, so that end is filled in from the germline J gene. The V and J genes are TRBV2 and TRBJ2-5; 13 nucleotides line up with TRBD2. V lost 9 bases to trimming and J lost 4 bases; unmatched junction nucleotides: 2. Germline assignment: CDR1 SNHLY and CDR2 FYNNEI. There are 13 residues in the CDR3. This chain's CDR3 is CARRLAGGETQYF. CDR3 DNA (partial): TGTGCCAGAAGACTAGCGGGAGGAGAGACC.

This clone was observed a few times. The CDR3 DNA, read in part, is TGTGCCAGTAGTATACGGACAGGGAGGGGGAATCAGCCC. As protein: CASSIRTGRGNQP. In full, the CDR3 reads CASSIRTGRGNQPQHF. V gene TRBV19 combines with J gene TRBJ1-5; 8 bases match TRBD1. The read falls 3 residues short of the CDR3 end, and the missing part is taken from the germline J gene. The CDR3 has 16 amino acids. With V trimmed by 2 bases and J by 4 bases, 7 bases remained unmatched. CDR1 and CDR2 from the germline V gene are LNHDA and SQIVND (reference sequence).

In this sample, this clone turned up a few times. The CDR3 end lies 3 residues beyond the end of the read and is filled in from the germline J gene. V usage is TRBV7-9 and J usage is TRBJ2-1; 7 bases agree with TRBD2. Looked up from germline, CDR1 is SEHNR and CDR2 is FQNEAQ (reference sequence). The CDR3 contains 14 residues. V gave up 4 bases and J gave up 8 bases; unmatched junction bases: 8. The DNA read from the CDR3 is TGTGCCAGCAGCTCGCCGACTAGCAGCCATGAG. Translated, it gives CASSSPTSSHE. The whole CDR3 region reads CASSSPTSSHEQFF.

This clone was recorded a few times. The CDR3 end is not reached by the read, which stops 3 residues before it; the germline J gene fills it in. This sequence joins TRBV30 and TRBJ1-4, with 7 nucleotides matching TRBD1. Unmatched junction bases numbered 9, after V lost 1 base and J lost 7 bases. Germline V gene data show CDR1 as GTSNPN and CDR2 as SVGIG (reference sequence). The CDR3 runs 15 residues. CDR3 sequence: CAWSARQGGGEKLFF. The CDR3 bases that were read are TGTGCCTGGAGTGCCCGACAGGGAGGAGGTGAAAAA.

As regards this clone: The missing CDR3 end, 3 residues past where the read stops, is filled in from the germline J gene. The rearrangement links TRBV30 to TRBJ2-1; possibly TRBD2 for D (6 bases). Germline V CDR1 and CDR2: GTSNPN, SVGIG (reference sequence). V was cut by 5 bases and J by 2 bases, with 16 bases left in between. CDR3 length: 15 residues. The CDR3 bases that were read are TGTGCCTGGTATTTTAGCGGAGCCACCTACAATGAG. Its translation is CAWYFSGATYNE. The full CDR3 reads CAWYFSGATYNEQFF.

A remark on this clone: The read terminates 3 residues before the CDR3 end, so the remaining end is supplied by the germline J gene. The chain combines TRBV7-9 with TRBJ2-7; the D gene is possibly TRBD2 (5 bases). The CDR3 spans 15 residues. The V and J ends lost 7 bases and 3 bases respectively, with 19 bases between them. Per the germline V gene, CDR1 is SEHNR and CDR2 is FQNEAQ (reference sequence). CDR3 sequence: CASTRGETRGYEQYF. CDR3 DNA (partial): TGTGCCAGCACCCGGGGAGAGACACGGGGCTACGAG.

Ten or more counts support this clone. The read stops 3 residues short of the end of the CDR3; the missing end is completed from the germline J gene. V is TRBV20-1 and J is TRBJ1-1; 8 bases match TRBD1. Germline CDR1 is DFQATT and CDR2 is SNEGSKA (reference sequence). With V trimmed by 1 base and J by 1 base, 2 bases remained unmatched. The CDR3 consists of 14 residues. CDR3 DNA (partial): TGCAGTGCTAGAGGACAGGGGTGGAACACTGAA. Translated: CSARGQGWNTE. The CDR3 reads in full as CSARGQGWNTEAFF.

This clone has just a few counts. Sequencing ends 3 residues short of the CDR3 end; the germline J gene provides the rest. The chain uses TRBV7-9 and TRBJ2-5, with D uncertain. The CDR3 has 11 residues. Germline CDR1 is SEHNR and CDR2 is FQNEAQ (reference sequence). Trimming took 5 bases from V and 6 from J, leaving 7 bases between them. The CDR3 sequence: CASSAGQTQYF. The CDR3 bases that were read are TGTGCCAGCAGCGCTGGGCAGACC.

This clone was counted at least ten times. The read is 3 residues too short to cover the CDR3 end, so that end is filled in from the germline J gene. The chain links TRBV6-2 or TRBV6-3 to TRBJ2-2; D gene ambiguous. The CDR3 totals 12 residues. CDR1 MNHEY and CDR2 SVGEGT come from the germline V gene. V lost 4 bases to trimming and J lost 6 bases, with 6 bases between them. The sequenced part of the CDR3 DNA is TGTGCCAGCAGTTTGGGCCCCGGGGAG. Translation: CASSLGPGE. In full, the CDR3 reads CASSLGPGELFF.

This clone was observed a handful of times. The sequence runs out 3 residues before the end of the CDR3; the remainder is reconstructed from the germline J gene. V and J are TRBV20-1 and TRBJ2-3; TRBD2 is a possible D gene (5 bases). Looked up from germline, CDR1 is DFQATT and CDR2 is SNEGSKA (reference sequence). This CDR3 region has 16 residues. V lost 0 bases and J 3 bases, leaving 16 bases between the germline ends. Here the CDR3 reads CSARDFFSGVTDTQYF. The sequenced part of the CDR3 DNA is TGCAGTGCTAGAGACTTTTTCTCCGGGGTAACAGATACG.

This clone has ten or more counts. Coverage ceases 3 residues before the CDR3 finishes, and the germline J gene fills in the end. The chain has TRBV20-1 and TRBJ2-1, with D possibly TRBD2 on 7 matching bases. Germline values: CDR1 DFQATT, CDR2 SNEGSKA (reference sequence). This CDR3 is built from 15 residues. V lost 3 bases and J lost 8, with 20 bases in between. The covered CDR3 bases are TGCAGTGCTAGGACTGGAGGGGGAGGGCGGGATGAG. Translation: CSARTGGGGRDE. In full, the CDR3 reads CSARTGGGGRDEQFF.

The table lists this clone with many counts. The read comes to an end 3 residues before the CDR3 does, leaving the germline J gene to fill in the end. This chain joins TRBV7-8 and TRBJ2-7, with 7 bases identical to TRBD1. Losses at the gene ends were 0 bases for V and 2 bases for J; bases not matched to a gene: 7. CDR1 and CDR2 (germline): SGHVS, FQNEAQ. The CDR3 extends over 16 amino acids. CDR3 DNA (partial): TGTGCCAGCAGCTTAGCGCAGGGGGAAAGGCCCTACGAG. Its translation is CASSLAQGERPYE. The whole CDR3 protein is CASSLAQGERPYEQYF.

This clone was counted many times. The observed sequence ends 3 residues before the CDR3 terminus, with the missing tail filled in from the germline J gene. The genes are TRBV19 and TRBJ1-5; the D gene is possibly TRBD1 (5 bases). Trimming took off 3 bases at V and 4 bases at J, with 10 bases between the two ends. Germline CDR1 and CDR2: LNHDA and SQIVND (reference sequence). The CDR3 totals 14 residues. The CDR3 bases that were read are TGTGCCAGTAGTATGGGAGCAGGGAATCAGCCC. Its translation is CASSMGAGNQP. The whole CDR3 protein is CASSMGAGNQPQHF.

This clone has just a few counts. Read coverage stops 3 residues before the CDR3 terminus; the germline J gene supplies the remainder. This chain uses TRBV2 with TRBJ1-1; possibly TRBD1 for D (5 bases). V was clipped by 3 bases and J by 2 bases, with 7 bases between them. The CDR3 is made up of 13 amino acids. Germline V CDR1 and CDR2: SNHLY, FYNNEI. The CDR3 region is CASSDQGNTEAFF. CDR3 DNA (partial): TGTGCCAGCAGTGATCAGGGTAACACTGAA.

Ten or more counts support this clone. The read terminates 3 residues ahead of where the CDR3 ends, so the germline J gene completes it. The chain couples TRBV4-1 to TRBJ2-5; 9 bases agree with TRBD1. In germline, CDR1 is MGHRA, CDR2 YSYEKL. Germline trimming cut 4 bases from V and 3 bases from J; bases unmatched to any gene: 0. The CDR3 totals 13 residues. CDR3 loop: CASSRTGEETQYF. Incomplete CDR3 DNA: TGCGCCAGCAGCCGGACAGGGGAAGAGACC.

This clone was counted many times. From the germline J gene comes the end of the CDR3, since the read stops 3 residues before it. The V call is TRBV5-1, the J call TRBJ2-7; the D gene is possibly TRBD1 (5 bases). Trimming shortened V by 2 bases and J by 3 bases, and 6 bases separated the two germline ends. The CDR3 consists of 12 residues. CDR1 is SGHRS and CDR2 is YFSETQ in the germline V gene. Incomplete CDR3 DNA: TGCGCCAGCAGCTTTCAGGGCTACGAG. Its translation is CASSFQGYE. The full-length CDR3 reads as CASSFQGYEQYF.

This clone was observed many times. The read terminates 3 residues before the CDR3 end, so the remaining end is supplied by the germline J gene. The V gene is TRBV5-1, the J gene TRBJ2-7, with 8 bases fitting TRBD1. V lost 4 bases and J lost 3; bases outside the gene matches: 3. This CDR3 region has 13 residues. Germline V gene data show CDR1 as SGHRS and CDR2 as YFSETQ. CDR3: CASSPGQDYEQYF. CDR3 bases read: TGCGCCAGCAGCCCGGGACAGGACTACGAG. Full variable domain (rest looked up from reference TRBV5-1 and TRBJ2-7): KAGVTQTPRYLIKTRGQQVTLSCSPISGHRSVSWYQQTPGQGLQFLFEYFSETQRNKGNFPGRFSGRQFSNSRSEMNVSTLELGDSALYLCASSPGQDYEQYFGPGTRLTVT.

The sample holds many counts of this clone. The read terminates 3 residues ahead of where the CDR3 ends, so the germline J gene completes it. The chain couples TRBV5-4 to TRBJ1-2; TRBD1 matches at 9 bases. The CDR3 totals 14 residues. Per the germline V gene, CDR1 is SGHNT and CDR2 is YYREEE (reference sequence). J was trimmed by 4 bases and V by 2 bases; bases with no gene match: 3. This chain's CDR3 is CASSLDRGSYGYTF. Partial CDR3 DNA: TGTGCCAGCAGCTTAGACAGGGGGTCCTATGGC.

This clone showed up many times. The missing CDR3 end, 3 residues past where the read stops, is filled in from the germline J gene. This chain connects TRBV28 to TRBJ2-7, with D perhaps being TRBD1 or TRBD2 (5 bases each). The CDR3 loop spans 13 amino acids. V was cut by 3 bases and J by 4 bases, with 10 bases left in between. Germline CDR1 reads MDHEN; CDR2 reads SYDVKM. The sequenced CDR3 bases are TGTGCCAGCAGTTTTTTGAGGGGATACGAG. Protein sequence: CASSFLRGYE. The complete CDR3 sequence is CASSFLRGYEQYF.

There are many counts of this clone. Read sequence stops 3 residues before the CDR3 end, and the germline J gene provides the missing end. J is TRBJ1-2 and V is TRBV10-3; TRBD1 aligns across 10 bases. Germline-derived CDR1 and CDR2 are ENHRY and SYGVKD. This CDR3 comprises 16 residues. The part of the CDR3 DNA that was read is TGTGCCATCAGTGACGTTAGTGACAGGGGGCGGGGGATC. Residues: CAISDVSDRGRGI. The entire CDR3 protein is CAISDVSDRGRGIYTF.